The 26 T cell receptor beta chains below come from one sample, sequenced in a study of blood T cell repertoires in COVID-19. Method: immunoSEQ multiplex PCR; TCRdb's copy keeps in-frame clones and lacks some. Of roughly 63,000 clones listed, roughly 80% are singletons. Sequenced input: peripheral blood. These receptor sequences come from a human donor in a cohort sampled during active COVID-19.

This clone occurred once. The gene calls are TRBV28 and TRBJ2-1; D unresolved. CDR3 length: 12 amino acids. Germline V lookup: CDR1 MDHEN, CDR2 SYDVKM. V was clipped by 3 bases and J by 9 bases, with 9 bases between them. Written as DNA, the CDR3 is TGTGCCAGCAGTTTGCTAGTTGGTGAGCAGTTCTTC. Its translation is CASSLLVGEQFF. Filled out from reference TRBV28 and TRBJ2-1, the complete variable domain reads DVKVTQSSRYLVKRTGEKVFLECVQDMDHENMFWYRQDPGLGLRLIYFSYDVKMKEKGDIPEGYSVSREKKERFSLILESASTNQTSMYLCASSLLVGEQFFGPGTRLTVL.

V gene TRBV7-2 combines with J gene TRBJ2-5; 7 bases are a match to TRBD1. Germline loops: CDR1 SGHTA, CDR2 FQGNSA. The CDR3 is 15 amino acids. V lost 5 bases and J lost 4; bases outside the gene matches: 10. In nucleotides, the CDR3 is TGTGCCAGCAGCCCGCGCGGCCAGGGGGTAGAGACCCAGTACTTC. As protein: CASSPRGQGVETQYF.

The chain joins TRBV6-2 or TRBV6-3 to TRBJ1-4; 11 nucleotides align to TRBD1. The CDR3 contains 15 residues. Germline V CDR1 and CDR2: MNHEY, SVGEGT. V shed 4 bases and J 9 bases; nucleotides not matched to a gene: 7. Here the CDR3 reads CASSFGTGGMQKLFF. The DNA for the CDR3 is TGTGCCAGCAGTTTCGGGACAGGGGGTATGCAAAAACTGTTTTTT.

V and J are TRBV6-2 or TRBV6-3 and TRBJ2-7, with D perhaps TRBD2 (6 bases). CDR1 is MNHEY and CDR2 is SVGEGT in the germline V gene. The CDR3 spans 17 residues. Trimming took off 3 bases at V and 0 bases at J, with 18 bases between the two ends. CDR3 amino acids: CASSYSPSIGGSYEQYF. CDR3 bases: TGTGCCAGCAGTTATTCCCCATCTATCGGGGGCTCCTACGAGCAGTACTTC.

The genes are TRBV4-1 and TRBJ1-2; 7 positions match TRBD1. The ends lost 1 base at V and 1 base at J; junction bases unmatched: 3. The CDR3 loop spans 15 amino acids. Germline V CDR1 and CDR2: MGHRA, YSYEKL. The CDR3 DNA sequence: TGCGCCAGCAGCCAAGGGGGACAGAATAACTATGGCTACACCTTC. This sequence encodes CASSQGGQNNYGYTF.

This clone has just a few counts. The rearrangement joins TRBV24-1 to TRBJ1-5; TRBD1 agrees at 10 bases. The CDR3 runs to 16 residues. Looked up from germline, CDR1 is KGHDR and CDR2 is SFDVKD. J was trimmed by 6 bases and V by 4 bases; bases with no gene match: 8. CDR3 bases: TGTGCCACCAGTGACCAAAGGACAGGGGGTATTCAGCCCCAGCATTTT. Translating it yields CATSDQRTGGIQPQHF.

This chain joins TRBV2 and TRBJ1-4; TRBD1 aligns across 7 bases. Germline V gene sequence: CDR1 SNHLY, CDR2 FYNNEI. V lost 6 bases and J lost 3; bases outside the gene matches: 4. The CDR3 extends over 14 amino acids. This CDR3 is CASRGDSSNEKLFF. DNA of the CDR3: TGTGCCAGCAGAGGGGACAGCTCTAATGAAAAACTGTTTTTT.

The chain has TRBV27 and TRBJ2-3; perhaps TRBD2 as D (5 bases). Germline V gene data show CDR1 as MNHEY and CDR2 as SMNVEV (reference sequence). CDR3 length equals 17 residues. The ends were cut back, 4 bases at V and 2 bases at J, with 19 bases in the middle. The CDR3 is CASSSSRVAGPTDTQYF. The CDR3 DNA reads TGTGCCAGCAGTTCCTCCCGCGTGGCGGGTCCCACAGATACGCAGTATTTT.

The CDR3 nucleotides read TGTGCCAGCAGTTTCGGGCCGCGTCGACTAGCGGGAGATAACACCGGGGAGCTGTTTTTT. This gives the protein CASSFGPRRLAGDNTGELFF. The chain uses TRBV27 and TRBJ2-2, with 12 nucleotides matching TRBD2. The germline V gene encodes CDR1 MNHEY and CDR2 SMNVEV (reference sequence). There are 20 residues in the CDR3. V lost 3 bases and J lost 2; bases outside the gene matches: 13.

The chain employs TRBV15 and TRBJ2-1; D gene unclear. CDR3 length: 15 residues. V lost 8 bases to trimming and J lost 0 bases, with 14 bases between them. Germline assignment: CDR1 LNHNV and CDR2 YYDKDF (reference sequence). CDR3 nucleotides: TGTGCCACCGGGCAAATCCCGAGCTCCTACAATGAGCAGTTCTTC. Its translation is CATGQIPSSYNEQFF. Looking up the rest from reference TRBV15 and TRBJ2-1 gives the full variable domain: DAMVIQNPRYQVTQFGKPVTLSCSQTLNHNVMYWYQQKSSQAPKLLFHYYDKDFNNEADTPDNFQSRRPNTSFCFLDIRSPGLGDTAMYLCATGQIPSSYNEQFFGPGTRLTVL.

V gene TRBV19 combines with J gene TRBJ1-2; D is uncertain. The CDR3 has 15 residues. V lost 6 bases and J 1 base, leaving 15 bases between the germline ends. Germline CDR1 and CDR2: LNHDA and SQIVND (reference sequence). Written as DNA, the CDR3 is TGTGCCAGTAGGGATCCGGGGTCGCTTAACTATGGCTACACCTTC. It yields the protein CASRDPGSLNYGYTF.

CDR3: CASSLQGWGYEQYF. CDR3 in DNA: TGCGCCAGCAGCTTACAGGGTTGGGGGTACGAGCAGTACTTC. This chain connects TRBV5-1 to TRBJ2-7, with D possibly TRBD1 on 6 matching bases. From germline, CDR1 is SGHRS and CDR2 YFSETQ. The CDR3 length is 14 residues. Trimming left V 2 bases short and J 4 bases short, with 13 bases between.

This clone was detected a few times. The V and J genes are TRBV5-1 and TRBJ2-7, with D perhaps matching TRBD2 (6 bases). With 4 bases removed from V and 5 bases from J, the gap between germline ends came to 13 bases. The CDR3 is 13 amino acids. The germline V gene encodes CDR1 SGHRS and CDR2 YFSETQ. The CDR3 protein is CASSRRERDEQYF. Here the CDR3 DNA reads TGCGCCAGCAGCCGACGGGAGCGGGACGAGCAGTACTTC.

The rearrangement uses TRBV15 and TRBJ2-7, with TRBD2 as a possible D gene (5 bases). Trimming removed 5 bases from V and 6 bases from J, with 23 bases in between. The CDR3 is made up of 16 amino acids. The germline gives CDR1 LNHNV, CDR2 YYDKDF (reference sequence). The CDR3 is CATSPEAPGSAGEQYF. The CDR3 bases are TGTGCCACCAGCCCGGAAGCCCCAGGCAGTGCGGGCGAGCAGTACTTC.

Details on this clone: At one boundary the junction diverges from the germline segment, which might be a read error. This rearrangement joins TRBV5-4 to TRBJ2-1; 9 positions agree with TRBD1. The CDR3 consists of 16 residues. Germline V gene lookup returns CDR1 SGHNT and CDR2 YYREEE (reference sequence). CDR3 sequence reads: CASSSSTGGSSNEQFF. In nucleotides, the CDR3 is TGTGCCAGCAGCTCCTCTACAGGGGGCTCCTCCAATGAGCAGTTCTTC.

The chain recombines TRBV6-5 with TRBJ2-7, with 11 positions matching TRBD1. There are 14 residues in the CDR3. V was pared by 4 bases and J by 2 bases, with 1 base of the junction left unmatched. CDR1 is MNHEY and CDR2 is SVGAGI in the germline V gene. CDR3 protein: CASSWDRGTYEQYF. CDR3 bases: TGTGCCAGCAGTTGGGACAGGGGGACCTACGAGCAGTACTTC.

The rearrangement links TRBV1 to TRBJ2-7; whether TRBD1, the table's D call, matches the DNA was not checked. TRBV1 represents a pseudogene. This CDR3 is built from 14 residues. The CDR3 DNA is TGCACCAGCAGCCGTGGGACAGATTCCTACGAGCAGTACTTC. This codes for CTSSRGTDSYEQYF.

The chain combines TRBV7-9 with TRBJ1-1, with D unresolved. Germline-derived CDR1 and CDR2 are SEHNR and FQNEAQ (reference sequence). V dropped 8 bases and J dropped 4 bases, with 14 bases sitting between them. This CDR3 is built from 13 residues. The CDR3 region has the DNA TGTGCCAGCGGCGCGCGGGAGGGCACTGAAGCTTTCTTT. Translation: CASGAREGTEAFF.

The rearrangement links TRBV7-8 to TRBJ2-3, with 9 bases matching TRBD2. With 4 bases clipped from V and 0 bases from J, the junction kept 5 bases outside the gene matches. The length of the CDR3 is 16 residues. Looked up from germline, CDR1 is SGHVS and CDR2 is FQNEAQ. The CDR3 bases are TGTGCCAGCAGCTGGCGACTAGCGGCTAGCACAGATACGCAGTATTTT. Translating gives CASSWRLAASTDTQYF.

The chain carries TRBV9 and TRBJ2-1; 16 bases align to TRBD2. This CDR3 has 18 residues. Trimming at V came to 4 bases and at J to 4 bases, leaving 8 bases not matched to a gene. Germline V gives CDR1 SGDLS, CDR2 YYNGEE. The CDR3 coding sequence is TGTGCCAGCAGCCCGGGACTAGCGGGAGGGCCCGGTTACAATGAGCAGTTCTTC. Translated, it gives CASSPGLAGGPGYNEQFF.

The chain recombines TRBV18 with TRBJ2-1; maybe TRBD2 (6 bases). The CDR3 sequence is 12 residues long. Germline V gives CDR1 KGHSH, CDR2 LQKENI. V dropped 1 base and J dropped 8 bases, with 6 bases sitting between them. CDR3 DNA: TGTGCCAGCTCACCACGGGGGGATGAGCAGTTCTTC. It translates to CASSPRGDEQFF.

This sequence joins TRBV7-2 and TRBJ2-1; TRBD1 might be the D (6 bases). The CDR3 runs to 15 residues. The germline gives CDR1 SGHTA, CDR2 FQGNSA. Trimming shortened V by 2 bases and J by 2 bases, and 10 bases separated the two germline ends. The CDR3 coding sequence is TGTGCCAGCAGCTTAAGGGGGAGCCCCTACAATGAGCAGTTCTTC. Its translation: CASSLRGSPYNEQFF.

This chain links TRBV25-1 with TRBJ2-1, with 7 bases lining up with TRBD1. Germline CDR1 MGHDK, CDR2 SYGVNS. This CDR3 spans 15 amino acids. After removal of 0 bases from V and 5 bases from J, the junction contained 4 bases not matched to a gene. The CDR3 DNA follows: TGTGCCAGCAGTGAATATAAGGGGGCGGACAATGAGCAGTTCTTC. Amino acids: CASSEYKGADNEQFF. Full variable domain (outside the CDR3, taken from reference TRBV25-1 and TRBJ2-1): EADIYQTPRYLVIGTGKKITLECSQTMGHDKMYWYQQDPGMELHLIHYSYGVNSTEKGDLSSESTVSRIRTEHFPLTLESARPSHTSQYLCASSEYKGADNEQFFGPGTRLTVL.

The rearrangement joins TRBV6-6 to TRBJ2-2, with TRBD1 identical over 7 bases. The CDR3 is 16 residues long. Trimming removed 5 bases from V and 1 base from J; junction bases left unmatched: 7. Germline V lookup: CDR1 MNHNY, CDR2 SVGAGI (reference sequence). The chain's CDR3 is CASSREGTVNTGELFF. CDR3 in DNA: TGTGCCAGCAGTCGAGAAGGGACAGTGAACACCGGGGAGCTGTTTTTT.

This CDR3 reads CAWSEGMNTEAFF. In DNA, the CDR3 is TGTGCCTGGAGTGAGGGGATGAACACTGAAGCTTTCTTT. This sequence joins TRBV30 and TRBJ1-1; possible D gene TRBD1, 5 bases. CDR3 length: 13 residues. The ends were cut back, 1 base at V and 0 bases at J, with 6 bases in the middle. From germline, CDR1 is GTSNPN and CDR2 SVGIG (reference sequence).

This clone was seen once. The V gene is TRBV3-1 (or the pseudogene TRBV3-2), the J gene TRBJ2-1; maybe TRBD2 (5 bases). The CDR3 spans 12 residues. Germline-derived CDR1 and CDR2 are LGHDT and YNNKEL (reference sequence). The V gene lost 1 base and the J gene lost 10 bases, with 8 bases spanning the gap. The CDR3 loop is CASSQARGEQFF. The CDR3 DNA follows: TGTGCCAGCAGCCAAGCTCGCGGGGAGCAGTTCTTC.